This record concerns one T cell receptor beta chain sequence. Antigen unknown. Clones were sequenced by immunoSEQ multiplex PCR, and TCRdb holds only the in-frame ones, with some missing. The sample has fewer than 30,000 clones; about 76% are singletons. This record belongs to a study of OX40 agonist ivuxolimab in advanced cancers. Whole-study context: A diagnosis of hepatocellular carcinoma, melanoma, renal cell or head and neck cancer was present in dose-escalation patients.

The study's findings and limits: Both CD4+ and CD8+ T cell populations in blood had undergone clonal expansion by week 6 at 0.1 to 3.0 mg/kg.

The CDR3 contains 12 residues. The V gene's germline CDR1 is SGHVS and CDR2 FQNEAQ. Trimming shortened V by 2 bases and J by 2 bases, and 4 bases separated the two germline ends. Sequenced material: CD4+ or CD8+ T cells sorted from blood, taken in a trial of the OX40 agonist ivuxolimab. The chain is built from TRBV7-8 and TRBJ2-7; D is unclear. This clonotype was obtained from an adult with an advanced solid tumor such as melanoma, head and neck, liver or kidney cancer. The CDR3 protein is CASSLNPYEQYF. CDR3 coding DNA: TGTGCCAGCAGCTTAAACCCCTACGAGCAGTACTTC. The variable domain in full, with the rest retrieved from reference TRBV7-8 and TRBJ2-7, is GAGVSQSPRYKVAKRGQDVALRCDPISGHVSLFWYQQALGQGPEFLTYFQNEAQLDKSGLPSDRFFAERPEGSVSTLKIQRTQQEDSAVYLCASSLNPYEQYFGPGTRLTVT.